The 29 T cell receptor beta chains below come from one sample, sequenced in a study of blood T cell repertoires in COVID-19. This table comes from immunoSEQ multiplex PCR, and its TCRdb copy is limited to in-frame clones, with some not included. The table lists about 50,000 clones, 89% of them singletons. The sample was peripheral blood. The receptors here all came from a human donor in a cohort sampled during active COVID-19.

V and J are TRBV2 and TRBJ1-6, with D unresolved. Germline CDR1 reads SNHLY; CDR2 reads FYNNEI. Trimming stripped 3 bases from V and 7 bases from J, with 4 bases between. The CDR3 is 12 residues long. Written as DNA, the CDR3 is TGTGCCAGCAGTGATATAAATTCACCCCTCCACTTT. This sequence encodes CASSDINSPLHF. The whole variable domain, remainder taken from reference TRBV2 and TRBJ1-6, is EPEVTQTPSHQVTQMGQEVILRCVPISNHLYFYWYRQILGQKVEFLVSFYNNEISEKSEIFDDQFSVERPDGSNFTLKIRSTKLEDSAMYFCASSDINSPLHFGNGTRLTVT.

This chain's CDR3 is CASSLDWGSANTGELFF. The CDR3 nucleotides are TGTGCCAGCAGCTTAGATTGGGGCAGCGCGAACACCGGGGAGCTGTTTTTT. The chain uses TRBV11-2 and TRBJ2-2; possible D gene TRBD1, 5 bases. The CDR3 totals 17 residues. Germline V gene lookup returns CDR1 SGHAT and CDR2 FQNNGV. Deletions cut 0 bases from V and 0 bases from J, with 11 bases between.

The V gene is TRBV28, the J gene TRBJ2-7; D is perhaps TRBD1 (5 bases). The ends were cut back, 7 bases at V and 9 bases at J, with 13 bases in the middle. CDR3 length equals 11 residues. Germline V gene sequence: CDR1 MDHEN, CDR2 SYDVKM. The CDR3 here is CASTGRTRQYF. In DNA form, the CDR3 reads TGTGCCAGCACCGGACGGACAAGGCAGTACTTC.

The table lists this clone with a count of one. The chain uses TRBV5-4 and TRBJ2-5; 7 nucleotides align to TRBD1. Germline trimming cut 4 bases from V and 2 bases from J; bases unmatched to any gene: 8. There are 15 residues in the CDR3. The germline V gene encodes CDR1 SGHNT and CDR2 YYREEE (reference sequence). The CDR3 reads CASSTPGQRQETQYF. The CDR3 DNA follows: TGTGCCAGCAGCACACCGGGACAGAGGCAAGAGACCCAGTACTTC.

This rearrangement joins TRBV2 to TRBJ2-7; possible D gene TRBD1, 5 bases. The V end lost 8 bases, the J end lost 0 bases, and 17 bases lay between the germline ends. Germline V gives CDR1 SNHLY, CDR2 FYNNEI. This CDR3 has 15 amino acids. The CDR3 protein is CASPHETGPSYEQYF. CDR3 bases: TGTGCCAGCCCCCACGAAACAGGACCCTCCTACGAGCAGTACTTC.

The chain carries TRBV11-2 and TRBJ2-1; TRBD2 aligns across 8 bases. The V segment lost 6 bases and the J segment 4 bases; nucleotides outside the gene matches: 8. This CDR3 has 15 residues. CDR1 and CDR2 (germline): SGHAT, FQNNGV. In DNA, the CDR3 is TGTGCCAGCAGAGCCTTCGGGGGGGCGTACAATGAGCAGTTCTTC. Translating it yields CASRAFGGAYNEQFF.

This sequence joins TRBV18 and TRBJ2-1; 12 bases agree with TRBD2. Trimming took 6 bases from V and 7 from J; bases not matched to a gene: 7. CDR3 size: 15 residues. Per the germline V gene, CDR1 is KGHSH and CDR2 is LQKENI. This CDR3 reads CASSLAGGPRNEQFF. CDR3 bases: TGTGCCAGCTCGCTAGCGGGAGGGCCACGGAATGAGCAGTTCTTC.

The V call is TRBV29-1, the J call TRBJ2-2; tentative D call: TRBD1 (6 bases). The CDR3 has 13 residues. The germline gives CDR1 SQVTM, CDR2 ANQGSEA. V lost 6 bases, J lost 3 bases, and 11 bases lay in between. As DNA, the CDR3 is TGCAGCGTGAATACAGGGTACACCGGGGAGCTGTTTTTT. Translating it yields CSVNTGYTGELFF.

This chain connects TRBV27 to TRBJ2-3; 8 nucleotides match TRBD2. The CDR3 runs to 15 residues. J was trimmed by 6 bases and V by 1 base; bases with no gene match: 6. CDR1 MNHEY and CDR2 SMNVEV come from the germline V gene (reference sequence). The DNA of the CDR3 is TGTGCCAGCAGTTTATGGCGGGAGGATGAGGATACGCAGTATTTT. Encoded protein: CASSLWREDEDTQYF.

CDR3 in amino acids: CASSIKTGGAGMNTEAFF. The CDR3 nucleotides read TGTGCCAGTAGTATTAAGACAGGGGGCGCGGGGATGAACACTGAAGCTTTCTTT. The chain couples TRBV19 to TRBJ1-1; TRBD1 agrees at 10 bases. CDR1 is LNHDA and CDR2 is SQIVND in the germline V gene (reference sequence). The CDR3 is 18 amino acids. With 3 bases clipped from V and 0 bases from J, the junction kept 10 bases outside the gene matches.

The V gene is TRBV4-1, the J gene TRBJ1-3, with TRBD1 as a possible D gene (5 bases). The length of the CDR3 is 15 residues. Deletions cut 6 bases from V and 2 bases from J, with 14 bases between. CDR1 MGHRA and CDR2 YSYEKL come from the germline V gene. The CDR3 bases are TGCGCCAGCAGACCCATCGGGGGAACTGGAAACACCATATATTTT. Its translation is CASRPIGGTGNTIYF.

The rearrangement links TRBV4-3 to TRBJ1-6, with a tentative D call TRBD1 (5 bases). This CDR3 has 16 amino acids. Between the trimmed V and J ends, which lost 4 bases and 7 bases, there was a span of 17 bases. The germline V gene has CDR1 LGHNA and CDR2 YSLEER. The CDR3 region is CASSPGNPGGNSPLHF. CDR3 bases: TGCGCCAGCAGCCCTGGGAACCCGGGGGGAAATTCACCCCTCCACTTT.

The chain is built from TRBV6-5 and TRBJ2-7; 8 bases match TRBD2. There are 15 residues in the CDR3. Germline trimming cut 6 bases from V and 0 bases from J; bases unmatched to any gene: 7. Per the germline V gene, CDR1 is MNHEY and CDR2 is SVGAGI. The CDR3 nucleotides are TGTGCCAGCAGGATCCACGGGACTAGCTCCTACGAGCAGTACTTC. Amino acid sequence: CASRIHGTSSYEQYF.

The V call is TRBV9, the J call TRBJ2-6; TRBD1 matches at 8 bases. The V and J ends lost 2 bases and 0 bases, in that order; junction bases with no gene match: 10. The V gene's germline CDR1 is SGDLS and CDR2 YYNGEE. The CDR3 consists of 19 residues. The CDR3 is CASSVPRGRLFSGANVLTF. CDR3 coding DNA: TGTGCCAGCAGCGTTCCCAGGGGGCGCCTCTTCTCTGGGGCCAACGTCCTGACTTTC.

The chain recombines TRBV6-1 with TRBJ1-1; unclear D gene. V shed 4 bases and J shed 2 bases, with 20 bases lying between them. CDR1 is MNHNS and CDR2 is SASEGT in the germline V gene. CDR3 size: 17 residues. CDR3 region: CASSGFPFERGNTEAFF. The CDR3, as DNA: TGTGCCAGCAGTGGTTTCCCATTTGAGCGTGGAAACACTGAAGCTTTCTTT.

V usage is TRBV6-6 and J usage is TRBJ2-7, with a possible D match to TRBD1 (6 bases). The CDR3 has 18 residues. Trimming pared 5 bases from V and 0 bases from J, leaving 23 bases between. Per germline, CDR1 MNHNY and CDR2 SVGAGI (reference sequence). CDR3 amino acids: CASSPLPATGHFSYEQYF. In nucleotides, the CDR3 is TGTGCCAGCAGTCCCCTCCCGGCCACAGGGCACTTCTCCTACGAGCAGTACTTC.

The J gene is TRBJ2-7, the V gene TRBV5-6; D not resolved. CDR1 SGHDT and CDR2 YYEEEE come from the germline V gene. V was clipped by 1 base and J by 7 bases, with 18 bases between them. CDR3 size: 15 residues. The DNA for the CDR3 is TGTGCCAGCAGCTTGTTGTCATTAATGGTACGGGAGCAGTACTTC. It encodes CASSLLSLMVREQYF.

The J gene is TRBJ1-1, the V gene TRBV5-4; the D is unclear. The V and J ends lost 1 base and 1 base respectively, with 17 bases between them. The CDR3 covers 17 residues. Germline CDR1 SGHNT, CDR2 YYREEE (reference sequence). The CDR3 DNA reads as TGTGCCAGCAGCTTGTCCTTACCGAGAGTCCGGAACACTGAAGCTTTCTTT. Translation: CASSLSLPRVRNTEAFF.

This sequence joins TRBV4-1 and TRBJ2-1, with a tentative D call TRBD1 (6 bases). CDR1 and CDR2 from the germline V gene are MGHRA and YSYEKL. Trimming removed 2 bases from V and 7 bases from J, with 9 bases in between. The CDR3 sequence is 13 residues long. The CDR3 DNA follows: TGCGCCAGCAGCCAAACAGGGACGAATGAGCAGTTCTTC. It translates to CASSQTGTNEQFF.

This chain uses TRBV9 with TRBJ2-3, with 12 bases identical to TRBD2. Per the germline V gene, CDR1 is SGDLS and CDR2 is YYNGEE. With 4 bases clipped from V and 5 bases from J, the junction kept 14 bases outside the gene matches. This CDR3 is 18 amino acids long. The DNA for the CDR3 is TGTGCCAGCAGCCCCGAGCCTCTAGCGGGGGGGCGGTTAGATACGCAGTATTTT. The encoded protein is CASSPEPLAGGRLDTQYF.

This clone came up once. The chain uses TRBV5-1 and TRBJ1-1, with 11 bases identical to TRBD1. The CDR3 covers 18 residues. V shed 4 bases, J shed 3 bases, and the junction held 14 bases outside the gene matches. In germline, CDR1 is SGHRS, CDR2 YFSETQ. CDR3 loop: CASSPGQGALYSHTEAFF. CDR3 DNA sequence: TGCGCCAGCAGCCCAGGACAGGGGGCCCTCTATTCCCACACTGAAGCTTTCTTT.

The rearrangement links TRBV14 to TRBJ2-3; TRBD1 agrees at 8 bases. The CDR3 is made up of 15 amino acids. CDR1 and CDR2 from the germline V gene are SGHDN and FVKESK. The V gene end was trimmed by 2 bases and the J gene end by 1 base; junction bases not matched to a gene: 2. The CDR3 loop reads CASSQLDRGTDTQYF. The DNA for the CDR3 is TGTGCCAGCAGCCAACTGGACAGGGGCACAGATACGCAGTATTTT.

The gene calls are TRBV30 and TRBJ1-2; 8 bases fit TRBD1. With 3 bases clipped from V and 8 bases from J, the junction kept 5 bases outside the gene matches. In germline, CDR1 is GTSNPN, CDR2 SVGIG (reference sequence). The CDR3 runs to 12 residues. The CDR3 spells CAWRGTGLGYTF. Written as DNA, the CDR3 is TGTGCCTGGAGGGGGACAGGCCTGGGCTACACCTTC.

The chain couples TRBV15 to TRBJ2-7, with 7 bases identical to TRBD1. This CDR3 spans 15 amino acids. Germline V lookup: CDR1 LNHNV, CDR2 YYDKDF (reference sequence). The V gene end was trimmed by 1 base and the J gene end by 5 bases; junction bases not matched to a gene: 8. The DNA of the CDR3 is TGTGCCACCAGCAGAGGCGACAGGGCGACCCACGAGCAGTACTTC. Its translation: CATSRGDRATHEQYF.

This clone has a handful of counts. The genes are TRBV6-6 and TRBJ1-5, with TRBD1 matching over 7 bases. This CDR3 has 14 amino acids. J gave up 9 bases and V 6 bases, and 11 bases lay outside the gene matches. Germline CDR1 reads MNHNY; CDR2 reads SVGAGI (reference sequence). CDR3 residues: CASSPRTGSMPQHF. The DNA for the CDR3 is TGTGCCAGCAGCCCCCGGACAGGCTCAATGCCCCAGCATTTT.

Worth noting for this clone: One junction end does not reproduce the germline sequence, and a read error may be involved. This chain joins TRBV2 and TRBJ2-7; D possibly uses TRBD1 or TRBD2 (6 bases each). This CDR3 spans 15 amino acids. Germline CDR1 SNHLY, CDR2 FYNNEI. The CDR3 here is CASREGGRSSYEQYF. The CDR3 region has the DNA TGTGCCAGCAGGGAAGGGGGGAGGAGCTCCTACGAGCAGTACTTC.

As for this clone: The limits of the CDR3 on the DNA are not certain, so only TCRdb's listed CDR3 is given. The CDR3 here is CATSVPGLAGSNEQFF. This chain uses TRBV24-1 with TRBJ2-1; the D segment call TRBD2 is taken from the table without a DNA check. A total of 16 residues make up the CDR3, ends included. The germline V gene has CDR1 KGHDR and CDR2 SFDVKD.

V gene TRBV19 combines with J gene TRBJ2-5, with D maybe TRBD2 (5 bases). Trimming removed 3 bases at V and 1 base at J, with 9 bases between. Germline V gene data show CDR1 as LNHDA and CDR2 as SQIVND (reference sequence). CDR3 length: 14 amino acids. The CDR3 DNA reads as TGTGCCAGTAGTATCGCGGGCAGCCAAGAGACCCAGTACTTC. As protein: CASSIAGSQETQYF. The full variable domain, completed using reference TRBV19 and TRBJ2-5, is DGGITQSPKYLFRKEGQNVTLSCEQNLNHDAMYWYRQDPGQGLRLIYYSQIVNDFQKGDIAEGYSVSREKKESFPLTVTSAQKNPTAFYLCASSIAGSQETQYFGPGTRLLVL.

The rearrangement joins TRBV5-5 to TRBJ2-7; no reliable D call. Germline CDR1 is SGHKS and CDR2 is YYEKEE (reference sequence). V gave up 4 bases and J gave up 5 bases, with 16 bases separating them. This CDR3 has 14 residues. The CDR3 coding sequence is TGTGCCAGCAGCGGGCGTCCCCTCGGCCACGAGCAGTACTTC. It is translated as CASSGRPLGHEQYF.